These T cell receptor beta chains were read from a single sample in a study of T cell changes during pregnancy in multiple sclerosis. Here immunoSEQ multiplex PCR was the method, and the copy in TCRdb shows in-frame clones only, minus some. The table has about 100,000 clones, about nine tenths seen once. Sequenced here: peripheral blood, sampled in the second trimester of pregnancy. These receptors all stem from a female donor with multiple sclerosis, enrolled in a pregnancy study. Each CDR3 is given with its conserved first and last residue. A D gene is named only where the DNA matches it firmly. Clone size appears in some rows only: once, few, many, or a class for an expanded clone.

TGTGCCAGCGGTCGTAAAAGGGACAGGTTCAACGAGCAGTACTTC	CASGRKRDRFNEQYF	TRBV6-5	TRBJ2-7	TRBD1	-
TGTGCCAGCAGCGTGACAGTAACCGGGGAGCTGTTTTTT	CASSVTVTGELFF	TRBV7-2	TRBJ2-2	-	once
TGTGCCAGCAGTGCAAACAGGGGGACCAAAAACATTCAGTACTTC	CASSANRGTKNIQYF	TRBV27	TRBJ2-4	TRBD1	-
TGCAGCGTTTCAGGGGGCTCGAACACTGAAGCTTTCTTT	CSVSGGSNTEAFF	TRBV29-1	TRBJ1-1	TRBD1	-
TGTGCCAGCAGCGGTCTAGCGGGAGGAGGGGAGCTGTTTTTT	CASSGLAGGGELFF	TRBV6-1	TRBJ2-2	TRBD2	-
TGTGCCTGGAGTGTAGGACAGCGTGGCGGCACCATATATTTT	CAWSVGQRGGTIYF	TRBV30	TRBJ1-3	-	-
TGTGCCAGCAGGGGACTTTTCTACGAGCAGTACTTC	CASRGLFYEQYF	TRBV2	TRBJ2-7	-	-
TGTGCCAGCAGTGAAACCAGGTGGGGGGAGCTGTTTTTT	CASSETRWGELFF	TRBV6-1	TRBJ2-2	-	-
TGCAGCGTTGAACCAATAGATCGAGGTGAGCAGTTCTTC	CSVEPIDRGEQFF	TRBV29-1	TRBJ2-1	-	-
TGTGCCAGCTCAACCGCAAGCGGGAGCAACTCCTACGAGCAGTACTTC	CASSTASGSNSYEQYF	TRBV18	TRBJ2-7	TRBD2	-
TGTGCCAGCAGTGAGTTTGGACAAATTAGTAATGAGCAGTTCTTC	CASSEFGQISNEQFF	TRBV6-4	TRBJ2-1	-	few
TGTGCCAGCAGGACTAGCGGGAGTCATACCACAGATACGCAGTATTTT	CASRTSGSHTTDTQYF	TRBV19	TRBJ2-3	TRBD2	-
TGTGCCAGCAGGATTAGAGTTTATAGCAATCAGCCCCAGCATTTT	CASRIRVYSNQPQHF	TRBV6-5	TRBJ1-5	-	-
TGTGCCAGCAGCTTGGGCGGGGCCGTGGCGGGACAGGGTAACGAGCAGTACTTC	CASSLGGAVAGQGNEQYF	TRBV7-8	TRBJ2-7	TRBD1	-
TGTGCCAGTAGTATGCAGATCCTCTCCTACGAGCAGTACTTC	CASSMQILSYEQYF	TRBV19	TRBJ2-7	-	-
TGTGCCAGCAGCTTGTTCCTAGCGGGGGACTCTGGTACGCAGTATTTT	CASSLFLAGDSGTQYF	TRBV5-6	TRBJ2-3	TRBD2	-
TGTGCCAGCAGCTTACAAACAAAGGGGGAGACCCAGTACTTC	CASSLQTKGETQYF	TRBV5-4	TRBJ2-5	-	-
TGTGCCAGCACTAGCGGGACCTACGAGCAGTACTTC	CASTSGTYEQYF	TRBV28	TRBJ2-7	TRBD2	-
TGTGCCAGTAGCAAACTGGACAGGATGAGTACCTACGAGCAGTACTTC	CASSKLDRMSTYEQYF	TRBV19	TRBJ2-7	TRBD1	once
TGTGCCAGCAGCTCGTACAGGGAAATGGGTGAAGCTTTCTTT	CASSSYREMGEAFF	TRBV7-3	TRBJ1-1	-	-
TGTGCCACCAGCAGAGAGGGGGAGGGGGGAGAGACCCAGTACTTC	CATSREGEGGETQYF	TRBV15	TRBJ2-5	-	-
TGTGCCAGCAGTTACAGGCAGGGTATCTACAATGAGCAGTTCTTC	CASSYRQGIYNEQFF	TRBV6-6	TRBJ2-1	-	-
TGCGCCAGCAGCCAAGCCGAAGAACTAGCGGGAGTGAATAATGAGCAGTTCTTC	CASSQAEELAGVNNEQFF	TRBV4-3	TRBJ2-1	TRBD2	once
TGTGCCAGCAGCCCCTCCTGGGGGGGCACAGATACGCAGTATTTT	CASSPSWGGTDTQYF	TRBV7-9	TRBJ2-3	-	-
TGCAGCGTTGAGCGGTGGACAGGGGGCGCGAGCTCCTACAATGAGCAGTTCTTC	CSVERWTGGASSYNEQFF	TRBV29-1	TRBJ2-1	TRBD1	-
TGTGCCAGCAGCTTACCAGGGCGGAATCAGCCCCAGCATTTT	CASSLPGRNQPQHF	TRBV11-1	TRBJ1-5	-	-
TGTGCCAGCAGACCACAGGGGAGAGAGAAGAAAGAAAAACTGTTTTTT	CASRPQGREKKEKLFF	TRBV11-2	TRBJ1-4	TRBD1	-
TGTGCCAGCAGCGTAGACGGGTACTCTGGAAACACCATATATTTT	CASSVDGYSGNTIYF	TRBV9	TRBJ1-3	-	-
TGTGCCAGCAGCCCGTCAGGGGTTAGCAATCAGCCCCAGCATTTT	CASSPSGVSNQPQHF	TRBV6-6	TRBJ1-5	-	-
TGTGCCAGCAGCCAAGCCAGCCCGGGACTACCCTACAATGAGCAGTTCTTC	CASSQASPGLPYNEQFF	TRBV2	TRBJ2-1	TRBD2	-
TGTGCCAGCACCCGAAACCAGGGGACTAGCGGGGGAGAGACCCAGTACTTC	CASTRNQGTSGGETQYF	TRBV13	TRBJ2-5	TRBD2	once
TGTGCCAGCAGGCTCCAAGGTAGGGGCTTCAGTGGCTACACCTTC	CASRLQGRGFSGYTF	TRBV27	TRBJ1-2	-	-
TGTGCCAGCAGCTCTAGGACTAGCGCATACGAGCAGTACTTC	CASSSRTSAYEQYF	TRBV28	TRBJ2-7	TRBD2	-
TGTGCCAGCCTGGGACAAAGCGAAAAACTGTTTTTT	CASLGQSEKLFF	TRBV7-8	TRBJ1-4	-	-
TGTGCCACCAGCGGGACTAGTGGGGTGCGTACGCAGTATTTT	CATSGTSGVRTQYF	TRBV15	TRBJ2-3	TRBD2	-
TGTGCCAGCCTGCTAGCGGGAGGGCGAAAGCAGTTCTTC	CASLLAGGRKQFF	TRBV28	TRBJ2-1	TRBD2	-
TGTGCCAGCAGCGTAGCGTTGATAGGGGGGGAAAACTCCTACAATGAGCAGTTCTTC	CASSVALIGGENSYNEQFF	TRBV9	TRBJ2-1	-	-
TGTGCCAGCAGCCAAGATAATAGGGGCAAACTGTTTTTT	CASSQDNRGKLFF	TRBV14	TRBJ1-4	-	-
TGCGCCAGCAGCCACCGACAGAACACCGGGGAGCTGTTTTTT	CASSHRQNTGELFF	TRBV4-1	TRBJ2-2	-	few
TGTGCCACCAGCAGAGCAGATCTGAACACTGAAGCTTTCTTT	CATSRADLNTEAFF	TRBV15	TRBJ1-1	-	-
TGTGCCAGCAGCATCCGACTAGCGGGAGTCGGGGAGACCCAGTACTTC	CASSIRLAGVGETQYF	TRBV7-8	TRBJ2-5	TRBD2	-
TGTGCCAGCAGTGAGACTCTTGGCGAGTTCTTC	CASSETLGEFF	TRBV2	TRBJ2-1	-	few
TGTGCCAGCAGTCCTGTTATGGGTCTCGAGGTCGAGCAGTACTTC	CASSPVMGLEVEQYF	TRBV25-1	TRBJ2-7	-	-
TGTGCCAGTAGATCCACAGGGGTCGGGGGCTACACCTTC	CASRSTGVGGYTF	TRBV19	TRBJ1-2	TRBD1	-
TGTGCCAGCAGTGACAGGGGGATCGCAGATACGCAGTATTTT	CASSDRGIADTQYF	TRBV2	TRBJ2-3	TRBD1	-
TGTGCCACCGACAGGACGCAGTATTTT	CATDRTQYF	TRBV9	TRBJ2-3	-	-
TGTGCCAGCAGTTACTCAGCATCGTCTAGTGGCTACACCTTC	CASSYSASSSGYTF	TRBV6-5	TRBJ1-2	-	-
TGTGCCAGTACAGGGGGGTACGGGGAGCTGTTTTTT	CASTGGYGELFF	TRBV27	TRBJ2-2	TRBD1	-
TGTGCCAGCGGGGGCGTCCAAGGGAGAAGCTACACCTTC	CASGGVQGRSYTF	TRBV6-1	TRBJ1-2	-	-
TGTGCCAGCAGCTTATTGGGGCAATCGGCCTATGGCTACACCTTC	CASSLLGQSAYGYTF	TRBV7-9	TRBJ1-2	-	-
TGTGCCAGCAGCTTGTCTGCAGGGACTGGAAACACCATATATTTT	CASSLSAGTGNTIYF	TRBV5-8	TRBJ1-3	-	-
TGTGCCAGCAGTCGATTGGCCGGGAGGGGATTCTCAGATACGCAGTATTTT	CASSRLAGRGFSDTQYF	TRBV7-2	TRBJ2-3	TRBD2	-
TGTGCCGCGGGGGGTAGGGTGAACACTGAAGCTTTCTTT	CAAGGRVNTEAFF	TRBV2	TRBJ1-1	-	-
TGTGCCAGCAGCCCTCTAGCGGAGGACGGAGGAGATGAGCAGTTCTTC	CASSPLAEDGGDEQFF	TRBV14	TRBJ2-1	TRBD2	-
TGTGCCACCGCTGGGGACAGGATGCAGCCCCAGCATTTT	CATAGDRMQPQHF	TRBV19	TRBJ1-5	TRBD1	once
TGTGCCAGCAGCTTGGCGGACTTACTCTACAATGAGCAGTTCTTC	CASSLADLLYNEQFF	TRBV5-4	TRBJ2-1	-	-
TGTGCCAGCAGCACTCATGTGGGACAGGGGGGAAGTAGCAATCAGCCCCAGCATTTT	CASSTHVGQGGSSNQPQHF	TRBV27	TRBJ1-5	TRBD1	-
TGCGCCAGCAGCCTAGCGGGAGGGCGATTCTACGAGCAGTACTTC	CASSLAGGRFYEQYF	TRBV4-1	TRBJ2-7	TRBD2	once
TGTGCCAGCAGCCCTCCCGACAAGCCAAATACGCAGTATTTT	CASSPPDKPNTQYF	TRBV13	TRBJ2-3	-	few